A single sample gave rise to the 29 T cell receptor delta chains below, sequenced in a study of gamma-delta T cells after stem cell transplantation. TCRdb reapplied CATT to the RT-PCR reads. The sample includes nearly 2,500 delta-chain clones, about 30% of them seen just once. What was sequenced was gamma-delta T cells. These receptor sequences come from a human donor. It is not recorded whose cells these are; they may come from a transplant donor.

V usage is TRDV2 and J usage is TRDJ1, with 7 bases that match TRDD3. Germline V gene lookup returns CDR1 GEAIGNYY and CDR2 EKD. V lost 4 bases, J lost 0 bases, and 28 bases stayed unmatched. CDR3 length equals 22 residues. The chain's CDR3 is CACEILSSFYGDKMENTDKLIF. The CDR3 nucleotides read TGTGCCTGTGAGATCCTTTCCTCGTTTTATGGGGATAAAATGGAAAACACCGATAAACTCATCTTT.

The CDR3 region is CACDTLATGRDKLIF. The DNA for the CDR3 is TGTGCCTGTGACACCTTAGCGACTGGGAGAGATAAACTCATCTTT. The chain recombines TRDV2 with TRDJ1; TRDD3 is a possible D gene (6 bases). There are 15 residues in the CDR3. Germline V CDR1 and CDR2: GEAIGNYY, EKD. With 0 bases removed from V and 5 bases from J, the gap between germline ends came to 15 bases.

This clone was picked up a small number of times. This likely reflects a read error, since a far larger clone is one base away. The chain combines TRDV2 with TRDJ1; 12 positions agree with TRDD3. V gave up 2 bases and J gave up 4 bases; unmatched junction bases: 4. CDR3 length equals 15 residues. Germline V gene lookup returns CDR1 GEAIGNYY and CDR2 EKD. Here the CDR3 reads CACDILGDTIDKLIF. CDR3 DNA: TGTGCCTGTGACATACTGGGGGATACAATCGATAAACTCATCTTT.

This clone turned up a few times. This may come from a read error, since a much larger clone is one base off. V gene TRDV2 combines with J gene TRDJ3; D may be TRDD3 (5 bases). The CDR3 has 19 amino acids. Germline CDR1 is GEAIGNYY and CDR2 is EKD. CDR3 region: CACDTVRGASSWDSRQMFF. CDR3 nucleotides: TGTGCCTGTGACACCGTGAGGGGGGCAAGCTCCTGGGACTCCCGACAGATGTTTTTC.

The genes are TRDV1 and TRDJ1; TRDD3 agrees at 8 bases. The CDR3 spans 18 residues. Unmatched junction bases numbered 18, after V lost 5 bases and J lost 4 bases. Looked up from germline, CDR1 is TSWWSYY and CDR2 is QGS. CDR3 loop: CALGFFWGSRGSNDKLIF. The CDR3 coding sequence is TGTGCTCTTGGGTTTTTCTGGGGGAGCCGGGGATCGAACGATAAACTCATCTTT.

This chain uses TRDV2 with TRDJ1; 7 bases map to TRDD3. J gave up 3 bases and V 0 bases, and 9 bases lay outside the gene matches. This CDR3 region has 16 residues. CDR1 is GEAIGNYY, CDR2 EKD, per germline. The CDR3 reads CACDTVGGDRSDKLIF. The CDR3 bases are TGTGCCTGTGACACCGTGGGGGGGGATCGGTCCGATAAACTCATCTTT.

With regard to this clone: Relative to the germline gene, one junction end is altered; a read error may explain this. The chain links TRDV2 to TRDJ1, with 13 positions matching TRDD3. The CDR3 sequence is 20 residues long. Germline V gives CDR1 GEAIGNYY, CDR2 EKD. This CDR3 reads CACDPLLGDTKTHHTDTLIF. DNA of the CDR3: TGTGCCTGTGACCCATTACTGGGGGATACGAAAACGCATCACACCGATACACTCATCTTT.

Worth noting for this clone: A far larger clone is a single base away, which makes a read error likely. J is TRDJ1 and V is TRDV2; TRDD3 matches 9 bases. This CDR3 region has 18 residues. The trim removed 0 bases at V and 2 bases at J, leaving 12 bases unmatched. The germline V gene has CDR1 GEAIGNYY and CDR2 EKD. CDR3 bases: TGTGCCTGTGACACCGTCAGGCTGGGGGATGCCTATACCGATAAACTCATCTTT. Translated, it gives CACDTVRLGDAYTDKLIF.

Only a few counts were recorded for this clone. CDR3 in DNA: TGTGCCTGTGACACCCTGGGGGCTGTGTACACCGATAAACTCATCTTT. Translation gives CACDTLGAVYTDKLIF. The chain joins TRDV2 to TRDJ1; 7 nucleotides align to TRDD3. CDR3 length equals 16 residues. The germline V gene encodes CDR1 GEAIGNYY and CDR2 EKD. V shed 0 bases and J 0 bases; nucleotides not matched to a gene: 6.

About this clone itself: A far larger clone lies a single base away; this is likely a read error. Other DNA sequences in this sample translate to the same CDR3. The chain carries TRDV2 and TRDJ1; D remains unclear. Germline loops: CDR1 GEAIGNYY, CDR2 EKD. The CDR3 is 14 residues long. CDR3 nucleotide sequence: TGTGCCTGCGACACCGTAAGTAACACCGATAAACTCATCTTT. This translates into CACDTVSNTDKLIF.

The chain is built from TRDV2 and TRDJ1, with D uncertain. V lost 4 bases and J 4 bases, leaving 21 bases between the germline ends. Germline loops: CDR1 GEAIGNYY, CDR2 EKD. This CDR3 is built from 16 residues. DNA for the CDR3: TGTGCCTGTGATCCGGTACCGGCGTCGTACAGCGATAAACTCATCTTT. Translation: CACDPVPASYSDKLIF.

On this clone itself: One junction end does not reproduce the germline sequence, and a read error may be involved. The genes are TRDV2 and TRDJ1; no definite D call. CDR1 and CDR2 (germline): GEAIGNYY, EKD. There are 19 residues in the CDR3. In DNA, the CDR3 is TGTGCCTGTGACACCGTCAGTACCGGGGTAGAACCGAACACCGATAACCTCATCTTT. Encoded protein: CACDTVSTGVEPNTDNLIF.

This clone is classed as medium-sized. The chain recombines TRDV2 with TRDJ1; possibly TRDD3 for D (5 bases). The CDR3 has 18 amino acids. Germline loops: CDR1 GEAIGNYY, CDR2 EKD. With 0 bases removed from V and 1 base from J, the gap between germline ends came to 20 bases. CDR3 nucleotide sequence: TGTGCCTGTGACACCGTGCCTAGTGGGGTTCCATTCACCGATAAACTCATCTTT. Encoded protein: CACDTVPSGVPFTDKLIF.

This sequence joins TRDV2 and TRDJ1; 10 bases map to TRDD3. Losses at the gene ends were 0 bases for V and 0 bases for J; bases not matched to a gene: 9. CDR1 is GEAIGNYY, CDR2 EKD, per germline. This CDR3 contains 18 residues. CDR3 bases: TGTGCCTGTGACACCCCCTATACTGGGGGATCCTACACCGATAAACTCATCTTT. Amino acid sequence: CACDTPYTGGSYTDKLIF.

This clone has just a few counts. The rearrangement uses TRDV2 and TRDJ1, with D uncertain. CDR3 length: 13 amino acids. Germline V lookup: CDR1 GEAIGNYY, CDR2 EKD. The V end was cut by 3 bases, the J end by 5 bases, with 12 bases between. CDR3 residues: CACDSLTADKLIF. In DNA, the CDR3 is TGTGCCTGTGACTCCTTGACCGCGGATAAACTCATCTTT.

To note about this clone: A far more abundant clone sits one base away, making this likely a read error. The chain joins TRDV2 to TRDJ1; tentative D call: TRDD3 (5 bases). V was trimmed by 3 bases and J by 0 bases, leaving 16 bases between them. Germline lookup yields CDR1 GEAIGNYY and CDR2 EKD. This CDR3 is 16 amino acids long. CDR3 in amino acids: CACDAVGSLYTDKLIF. DNA for the CDR3: TGTGCCTGTGACGCCGTGGGGAGCTTGTACACCGATAAACTCATCTTT.

Remarks on this clone: A much larger clone differs by one base, so this may be a read error. The chain has TRDV2 and TRDJ1; D gene unclear. The germline V gene encodes CDR1 GEAIGNYY and CDR2 EKD. This CDR3 has 15 residues. Trimming took off 1 base at V and 4 bases at J, with 15 bases between the two ends. The CDR3, as DNA: TGTGCCTGTGACACGTTGTACTCAGCCGACGATAAACTCATCTTT. Amino acid sequence: CACDTLYSADDKLIF.

The chain carries TRDV1 and TRDJ1; possible D gene TRDD3, 5 bases. In germline, CDR1 is TSWWSYY, CDR2 QGS. There are 16 residues in the CDR3. V gave up 0 bases and J gave up 6 bases, with 17 bases separating them. CDR3 sequence reads: CALGELRGGGSYKLIF. The CDR3, as DNA: TGTGCTCTTGGGGAACTTCGTGGCGGGGGCTCTTATAAACTCATCTTT.

On this clone itself: A far larger clone is off by one base, so a read error is likely. The chain employs TRDV2 and TRDJ1, with TRDD3 matching over 9 bases. CDR3 size: 18 residues. CDR1 is GEAIGNYY and CDR2 is EKD in the germline V gene. The CDR3 sequence: CACGTVRLGDVYTDKLIF. In DNA form, the CDR3 reads TGTGCCTGTGGCACCGTCAGGCTGGGGGATGTCTATACCGATAAACTCATCTTT.

This clone has more than one count but fewer than ten. The chain has TRDV2 and TRDJ1, with 9 bases fitting TRDD3. The J segment lost 2 bases and the V segment lost 0 bases, leaving 9 bases of the junction unmatched. This CDR3 is built from 17 residues. CDR1 and CDR2 (germline): GEAIGNYY, EKD. The CDR3 sequence: CACDTLTGGLVTDKLIF. CDR3 sequence (DNA): TGTGCCTGTGACACCCTGACTGGGGGACTCGTTACCGATAAACTCATCTTT.

Points on this clone: The germline gene is not matched at one end of the junction; a read error may be the cause. This chain links TRDV2 with TRDJ1; perhaps TRDD3 as D (5 bases). Germline V gives CDR1 GEAIGNYY, CDR2 EKD. CDR3 size: 15 residues. This CDR3 reads CAFDTPISHADNLIF. The CDR3 nucleotides are TGTGCCTTTGATACCCCTATATCCCACGCCGATAACCTCATCTTT.

This clone was detected only a few times. A read error is likely here: a far larger clone is one base away. This sequence joins TRDV2 and TRDJ1, with 13 bases that match TRDD3. Germline V gives CDR1 GEAIGNYY, CDR2 EKD. The length of the CDR3 is 24 residues. Written as DNA, the CDR3 is TGTGCCTGTGGCACCCTAATACTGGGGGATACGCACATTACAGACACCCGGGGGACCGATAAACTCATCTTT. Translation gives CACGTLILGDTHITDTRGTDKLIF.

Worth noting for this clone: This may stem from a read error, because a much larger clone lies one nucleotide away. The DNA of the CDR3 is TGTGCTCTTGAGCGTTGCCTGGGGATTACCGATAAACTCATCTTT. Translating gives CALERCLGITDKLIF. This chain links TRDV1 with TRDJ1; D perhaps matches TRDD3 (6 bases). V was pared by 7 bases and J by 2 bases, with 17 bases between. The CDR3 has 15 amino acids. The germline V gene has CDR1 TSWWSYY and CDR2 QGS.

This clone is judged medium-sized. This likely stems from a read error, as it lies one base from a far larger clone. V is TRDV2 and J is TRDJ1; 8 bases line up with TRDD3. CDR3 length equals 18 residues. With V trimmed by 0 bases and J by 2 bases, 13 bases remained unmatched. Germline V gives CDR1 GEAIGNYY, CDR2 EKD. CDR3 nucleotide sequence: TGTGCCTGTGACACCGTCAGGATGGGGGATGTCTATACCGATAAACTCATCTTT. Translation gives CACDTVRMGDVYTDKLIF.

This rearrangement joins TRDV2 to TRDJ1, with D unclear. The CDR3 length is 18 residues. Germline lookup yields CDR1 GEAIGNYY and CDR2 EKD. V shed 0 bases and J shed 0 bases, with 19 bases lying between them. CDR3 DNA sequence: TGTGCCTGTGACACCGTTGCTGTTCAAGGAAGGTACACCGATAAACTCATCTTT. Its translation: CACDTVAVQGRYTDKLIF.

The sample holds a few counts of this clone. V is TRDV2 and J is TRDJ1; TRDD3 agrees at 7 bases. Germline CDR1 reads GEAIGNYY; CDR2 reads EKD. The CDR3 has 16 amino acids. The V and J ends lost 4 bases and 0 bases, in that order; junction bases with no gene match: 10. The CDR3 DNA sequence: TGTGCCTGTGATGACCTGGGGGGTCAGGACACCGATAAACTCATCTTT. This sequence encodes CACDDLGGQDTDKLIF.

This clone was seen more than once but under ten times. The V gene is TRDV2, the J gene TRDJ3; 11 nucleotides agree with TRDD3. Germline CDR1 reads GEAIGNYY; CDR2 reads EKD. V lost 3 bases to trimming and J lost 2 bases; unmatched junction nucleotides: 8. The CDR3 sequence is 19 residues long. In nucleotides, the CDR3 is TGTGCCTGTGACCCGGTACTGGGGGATAGAGCCTGGGACACCCGACAGATGTTTTTC. It specifies CACDPVLGDRAWDTRQMFF.

This clone appeared a few times. The sample holds other DNA sequences that translate to the same CDR3. V usage is TRDV2 and J usage is TRDJ1; maybe TRDD3 (6 bases). CDR1 and CDR2 from the germline V gene are GEAIGNYY and EKD. The CDR3 extends over 14 amino acids. The V and J ends lost 0 bases and 3 bases respectively, with 10 bases between them. CDR3 sequence: CACDTVGGSDKLIF. The CDR3, as DNA: TGTGCCTGTGACACCGTTGGGGGTTCCGATAAACTCATCTTT.

The CDR3, as DNA: TGTGCCTCACCGGCCTTCCTACATGGGGGAGGCGTGTACACCGATAAACTCATCTTT. Translating it yields CASPAFLHGGGVYTDKLIF. The chain couples TRDV3 to TRDJ1, with 9 positions matching TRDD2. This CDR3 region has 19 residues. Trimming at V came to 4 bases and at J to 0 bases, leaving 21 bases not matched to a gene. Germline lookup yields CDR1 TVYSNPD and CDR2 GDNSRS (reference sequence).